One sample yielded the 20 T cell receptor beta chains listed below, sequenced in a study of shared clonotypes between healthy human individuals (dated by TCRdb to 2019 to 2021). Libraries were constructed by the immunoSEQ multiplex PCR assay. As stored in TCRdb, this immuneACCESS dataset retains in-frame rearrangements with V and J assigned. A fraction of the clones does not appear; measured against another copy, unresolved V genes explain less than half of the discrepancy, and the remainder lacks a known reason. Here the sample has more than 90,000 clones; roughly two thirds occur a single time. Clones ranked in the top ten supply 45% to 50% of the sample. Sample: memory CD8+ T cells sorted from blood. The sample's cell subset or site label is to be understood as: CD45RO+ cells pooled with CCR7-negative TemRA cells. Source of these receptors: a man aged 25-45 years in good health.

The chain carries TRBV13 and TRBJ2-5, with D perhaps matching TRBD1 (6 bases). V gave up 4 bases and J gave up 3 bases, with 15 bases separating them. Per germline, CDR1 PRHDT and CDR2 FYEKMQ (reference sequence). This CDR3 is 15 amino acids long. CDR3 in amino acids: CASSSRDMGEETQYF. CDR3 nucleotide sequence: TGTGCCAGCAGCTCCCGGGACATGGGAGAAGAGACCCAGTACTTC.

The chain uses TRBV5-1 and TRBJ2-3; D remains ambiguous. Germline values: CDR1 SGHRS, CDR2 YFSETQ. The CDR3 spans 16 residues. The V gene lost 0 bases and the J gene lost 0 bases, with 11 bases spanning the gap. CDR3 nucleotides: TGCGCCAGCAGCTTGGTTGCGGCCGCTAGCACAGATACGCAGTATTTT. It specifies CASSLVAAASTDTQYF.

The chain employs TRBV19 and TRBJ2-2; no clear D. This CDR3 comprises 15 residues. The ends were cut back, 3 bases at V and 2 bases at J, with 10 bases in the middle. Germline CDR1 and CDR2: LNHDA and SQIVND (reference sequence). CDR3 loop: CASSIPNRNTGELFF. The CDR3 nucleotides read TGTGCCAGTAGTATCCCCAACCGTAACACCGGGGAGCTGTTTTTT.

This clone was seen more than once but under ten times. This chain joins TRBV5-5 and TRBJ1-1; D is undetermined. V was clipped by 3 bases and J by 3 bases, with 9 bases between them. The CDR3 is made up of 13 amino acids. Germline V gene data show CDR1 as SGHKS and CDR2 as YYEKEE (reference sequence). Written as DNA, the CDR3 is TGTGCCAGCAGCTACCCCCTCGACACTGAAGCTTTCTTT. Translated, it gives CASSYPLDTEAFF.

In nucleotides, the CDR3 is TGTGCCAGCAGCTTGCCCGGGACGCCGGGGTTAGAGACCCAGTACTTC. This sequence encodes CASSLPGTPGLETQYF. This chain joins TRBV7-8 and TRBJ2-5, with D perhaps TRBD1 or TRBD2 (5 bases each). The V gene's germline CDR1 is SGHVS and CDR2 FQNEAQ. V gave up 3 bases and J gave up 4 bases, with 18 bases separating them. The CDR3 is made up of 16 amino acids.

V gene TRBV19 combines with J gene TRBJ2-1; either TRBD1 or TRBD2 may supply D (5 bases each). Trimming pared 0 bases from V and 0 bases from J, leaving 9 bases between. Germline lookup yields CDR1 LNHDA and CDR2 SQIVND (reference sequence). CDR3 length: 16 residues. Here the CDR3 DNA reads TGTGCCAGTAGTATAGACTCAGGGAGCTCCTACAATGAGCAGTTCTTC. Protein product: CASSIDSGSSYNEQFF.

Here the CDR3 DNA reads TGTGCCAGCAGTGAAGGTTCGGGCATGAATCAGCCCCAGCATTTT. Translation: CASSEGSGMNQPQHF. The chain employs TRBV6-1 and TRBJ1-5; D not certain. The CDR3 loop spans 15 amino acids. Trimming pared 1 base from V and 4 bases from J, leaving 11 bases between. Germline V gene lookup returns CDR1 MNHNS and CDR2 SASEGT.

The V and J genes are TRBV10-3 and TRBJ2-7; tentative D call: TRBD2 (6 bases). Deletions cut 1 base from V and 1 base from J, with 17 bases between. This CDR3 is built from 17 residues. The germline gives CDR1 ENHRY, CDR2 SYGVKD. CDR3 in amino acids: CAISEFPGLTQSYEQYF. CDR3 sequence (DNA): TGTGCCATCAGTGAGTTCCCGGGACTGACACAATCCTACGAGCAGTACTTC.

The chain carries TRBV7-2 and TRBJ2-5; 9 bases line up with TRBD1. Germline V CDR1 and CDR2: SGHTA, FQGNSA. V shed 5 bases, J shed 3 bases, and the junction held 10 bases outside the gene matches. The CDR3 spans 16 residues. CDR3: CASSPRFWTGEETQYF. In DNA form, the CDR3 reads TGTGCCAGCAGCCCCCGGTTTTGGACAGGGGAAGAGACCCAGTACTTC.

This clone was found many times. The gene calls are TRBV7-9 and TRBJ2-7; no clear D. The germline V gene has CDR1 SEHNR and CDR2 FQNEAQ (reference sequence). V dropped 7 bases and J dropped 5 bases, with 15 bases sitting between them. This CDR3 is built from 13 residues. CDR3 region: CASTRVGSHEQYF. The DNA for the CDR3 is TGTGCCAGCACCCGGGTAGGTAGCCACGAGCAGTACTTC.

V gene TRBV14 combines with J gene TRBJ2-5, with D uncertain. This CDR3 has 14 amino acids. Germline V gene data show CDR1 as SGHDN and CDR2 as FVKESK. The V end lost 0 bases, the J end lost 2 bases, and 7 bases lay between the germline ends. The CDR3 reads CASSQDLGQETQYF. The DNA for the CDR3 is TGTGCCAGCAGCCAAGATCTAGGGCAAGAGACCCAGTACTTC.

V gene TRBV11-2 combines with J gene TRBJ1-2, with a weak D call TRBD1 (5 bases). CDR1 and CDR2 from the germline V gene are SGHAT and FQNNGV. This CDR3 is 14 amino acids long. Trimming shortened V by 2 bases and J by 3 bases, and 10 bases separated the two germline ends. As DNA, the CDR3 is TGTGCCAGCAGCTTAAGGCAGGGACACTATGGCTACACCTTC. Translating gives CASSLRQGHYGYTF.

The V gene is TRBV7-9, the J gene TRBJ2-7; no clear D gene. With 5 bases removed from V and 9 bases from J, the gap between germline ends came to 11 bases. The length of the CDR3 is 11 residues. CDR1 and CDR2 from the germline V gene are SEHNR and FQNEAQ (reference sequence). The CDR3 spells CASSDSLGQYF. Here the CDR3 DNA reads TGTGCCAGCAGCGACTCCTTGGGGCAGTACTTC. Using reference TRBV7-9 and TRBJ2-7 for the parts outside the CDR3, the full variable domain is DTGVSQNPRHKITKRGQNVTFRCDPISEHNRLYWYRQTLGQGPEFLTYFQNEAQLEKSRLLSDRFSAERPKGSFSTLEIQRTEQGDSAMYLCASSDSLGQYFGPGTRLTVT.

Written as DNA, the CDR3 is TGCGCCAGCAGTCAATATTACAGGGGTTACGAGCAGTACTTC. Residues: CASSQYYRGYEQYF. J is TRBJ2-7 and V is TRBV23-1, with 7 positions matching TRBD1. TRBV23-1 is an ORF; its function is uncertain. The CDR3 consists of 14 residues. V shed 1 base and J 4 bases; nucleotides not matched to a gene: 4.

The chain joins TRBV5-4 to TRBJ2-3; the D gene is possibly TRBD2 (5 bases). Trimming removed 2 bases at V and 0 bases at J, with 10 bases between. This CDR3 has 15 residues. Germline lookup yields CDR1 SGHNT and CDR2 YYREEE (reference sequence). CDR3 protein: CASSFRTPSTDTQYF. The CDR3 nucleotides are TGTGCCAGCAGCTTTCGGACTCCTAGCACAGATACGCAGTATTTT.

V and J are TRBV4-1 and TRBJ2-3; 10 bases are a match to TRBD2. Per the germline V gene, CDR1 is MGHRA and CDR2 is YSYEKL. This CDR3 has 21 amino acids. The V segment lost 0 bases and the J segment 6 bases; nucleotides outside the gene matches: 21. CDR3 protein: CASSQDLVLAGLPFGSDTQYF. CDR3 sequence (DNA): TGCGCCAGCAGCCAAGATCTTGTACTAGCGGGACTCCCCTTCGGATCCGATACGCAGTATTTT.

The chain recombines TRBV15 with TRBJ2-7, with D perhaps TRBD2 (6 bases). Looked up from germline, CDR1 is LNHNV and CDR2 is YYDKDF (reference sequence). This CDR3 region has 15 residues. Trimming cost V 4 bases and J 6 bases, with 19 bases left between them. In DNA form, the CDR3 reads TGTGCCACCAGCAATGGGGGGAGAGCTACTTCCGAGCAGTACTTC. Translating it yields CATSNGGRATSEQYF.

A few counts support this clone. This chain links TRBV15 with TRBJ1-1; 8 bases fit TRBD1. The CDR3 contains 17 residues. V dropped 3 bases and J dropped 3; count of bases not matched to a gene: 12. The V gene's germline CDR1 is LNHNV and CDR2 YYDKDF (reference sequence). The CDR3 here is CATSRVRDRRGDTEAFF. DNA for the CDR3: TGTGCCACCAGCAGGGTCCGGGACAGGAGGGGGGACACTGAAGCTTTCTTT.

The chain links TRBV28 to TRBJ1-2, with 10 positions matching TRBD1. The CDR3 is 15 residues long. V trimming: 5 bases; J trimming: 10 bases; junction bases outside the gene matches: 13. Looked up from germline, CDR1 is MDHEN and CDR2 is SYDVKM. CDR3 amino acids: CASSPEGQGYQAYTF. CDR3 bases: TGTGCCAGCAGTCCCGAGGGACAGGGGTATCAAGCCTACACCTTC.

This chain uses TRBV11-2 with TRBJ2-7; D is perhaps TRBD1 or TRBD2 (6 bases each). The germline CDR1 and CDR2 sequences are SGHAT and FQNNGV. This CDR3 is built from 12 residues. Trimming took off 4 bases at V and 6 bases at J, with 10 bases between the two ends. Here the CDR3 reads CASSWGAGEQYF. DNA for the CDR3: TGTGCCAGCAGCTGGGGGGCCGGCGAGCAGTACTTC.